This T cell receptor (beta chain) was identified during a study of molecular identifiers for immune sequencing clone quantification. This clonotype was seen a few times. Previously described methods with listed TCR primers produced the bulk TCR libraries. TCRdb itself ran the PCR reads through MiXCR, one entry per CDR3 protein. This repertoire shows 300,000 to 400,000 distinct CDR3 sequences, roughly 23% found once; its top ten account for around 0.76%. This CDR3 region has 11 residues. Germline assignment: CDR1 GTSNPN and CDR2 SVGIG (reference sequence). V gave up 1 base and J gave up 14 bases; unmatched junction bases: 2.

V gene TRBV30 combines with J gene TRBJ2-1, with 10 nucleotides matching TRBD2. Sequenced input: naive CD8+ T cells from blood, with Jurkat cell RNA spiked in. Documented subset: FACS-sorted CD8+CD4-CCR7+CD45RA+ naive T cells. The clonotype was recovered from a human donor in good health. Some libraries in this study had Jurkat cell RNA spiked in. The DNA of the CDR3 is TGTGCCTGGAGTGGGAGCGGGAGGGAGTTCTTC. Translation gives CAWSGSGREFF. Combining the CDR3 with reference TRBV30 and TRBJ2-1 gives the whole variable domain SQTIHQWPATLVQPVGSPLSLECTVEGTSNPNLYWYRQAAGRGLQLLFYSVGIGQISSEVPQNLSASRPQDRQFILSSKKLLLSDSGFYLCAWSGSGREFFGPGTRLTVL.